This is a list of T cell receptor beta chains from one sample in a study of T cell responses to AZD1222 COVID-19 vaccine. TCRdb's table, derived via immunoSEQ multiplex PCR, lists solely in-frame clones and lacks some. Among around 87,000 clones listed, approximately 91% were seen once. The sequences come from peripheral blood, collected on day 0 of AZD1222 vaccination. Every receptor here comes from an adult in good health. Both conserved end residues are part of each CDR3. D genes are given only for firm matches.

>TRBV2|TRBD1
CASSKLTGDTQYF
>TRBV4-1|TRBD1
CASSQTGTGSGYTF
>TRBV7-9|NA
CASSLEVAEQFF
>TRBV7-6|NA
CASSSSGTLLGGELFF
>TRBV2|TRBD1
CASSGNQGAGEQFF
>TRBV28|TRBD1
CASSLSGGTANTEAFF
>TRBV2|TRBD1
CASSLDRDDQPQHF
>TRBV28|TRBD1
CASSSWTGGALLF
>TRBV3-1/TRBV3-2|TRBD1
CASSSLSGGGYGYTF
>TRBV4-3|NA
CASSQPTGGTDTQYF
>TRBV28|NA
CASSLGTNIQYF
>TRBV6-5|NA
CASSYISGRDQPQHF
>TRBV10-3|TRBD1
CASLEGQGWANYGYTF
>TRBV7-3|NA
CASSPTAGAGYNEQFF
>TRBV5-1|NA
CASSLEGGAQPQHF
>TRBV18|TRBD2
CASGLAYDLADTQYF
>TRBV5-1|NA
CASSLLDSTYGYTF
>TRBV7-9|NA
CASSLVGAQTQYF
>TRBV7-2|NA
CASSLKGSRGYTF
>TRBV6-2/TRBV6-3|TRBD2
CASSFWTRGAGELFF
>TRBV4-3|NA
CASSLRYVGAGNTIYF
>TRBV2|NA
CATRNYNEQFF
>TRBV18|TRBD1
CASSRSPRGQYSGANVLTF
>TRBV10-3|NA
CAISRGGGRDTEAFF
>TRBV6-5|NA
CASSHIPPNYGYTF
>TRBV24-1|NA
CATSDFSGALGTDTQYF
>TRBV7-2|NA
CASSLYKSQETQYF
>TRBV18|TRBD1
CASSPGQGSTDTQYF
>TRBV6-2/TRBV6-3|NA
CASSYSIANGYTF
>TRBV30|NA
CAWSGGYGYTF
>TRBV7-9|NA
CASSLQGNNQPQHF
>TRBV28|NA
CASSSSTREQFF
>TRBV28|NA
CASGEGRGRAFF
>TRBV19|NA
CASSIKGTNTEAFF
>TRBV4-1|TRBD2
CASSQDRRVAGGYETQYF
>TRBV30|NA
CAWSLGSDDQPQHF
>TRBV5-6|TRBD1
CASSLADRGQEQYF
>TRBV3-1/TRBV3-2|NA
CASSSTGVNQPQHF
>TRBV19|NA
CASSGLGEMGYTF
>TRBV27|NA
CASSFAFLYEQYF
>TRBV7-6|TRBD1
CASSLGQGFDTEAFF
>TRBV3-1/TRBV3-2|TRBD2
CASSRTGTSPGELFF
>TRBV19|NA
CASSTTGRVNQPQHF
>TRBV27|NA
CASSGLKGQISGYTF
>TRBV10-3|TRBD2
CAISESGLVYNEQFF
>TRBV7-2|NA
CASRLRGSYGYTF
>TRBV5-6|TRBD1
CASSLQGNLNTEAFF
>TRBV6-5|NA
CASSLRTVEGYTF
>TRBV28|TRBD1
CASRRTGGGYTF
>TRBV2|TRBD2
CASSDGTSYNEQFF
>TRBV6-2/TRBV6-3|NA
CASSDAGYTYTEAFF
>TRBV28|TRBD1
CASTPGTGGPYSNQPQHF